This is a list of T cell receptor beta chains from one sample in a study of identical twins. A single record per CDR3 protein comes from TCRdb applying MiXCR to the 5' RACE reads. The sample includes around 370,000 distinct CDR3 sequences, roughly 10% of them seen just once. Sequenced material: naive T cells sorted from blood. These receptors were obtained from a woman aged 50 to 60 in good health. CDR3s include the opening cysteine and the closing phenylalanine or tryptophan. The D gene is left open where the match is weak. Part of the rows lack a size; the others show once, few, many or a class for expanded clones.

d_call	j_call	v_call	clone_size	cdr3_aa	cdr3_nt
TRBD2	TRBJ2-1	TRBV4-1	many	CASSQDLGGRGEQFF	TGCGCCAGCAGCCAAGATCTGGGAGGGAGAGGCGAGCAGTTCTTC
TRBD2	TRBJ2-7	TRBV11-2	few	CASSLDPRLAGADEQYF	TGTGCCAGCAGCTTAGACCCTCGACTAGCGGGAGCGGACGAGCAGTACTTC
NA	TRBJ2-1	TRBV5-1	NA	CASSREGYEQFF	TGCGCCAGCAGCCGGGAAGGCTATGAGCAGTTCTTC
TRBD2	TRBJ2-1	TRBV20-1	NA	CSAPGKAGGFNEQFF	TGCAGTGCTCCAGGGAAGGCGGGAGGATTCAATGAGCAGTTCTTC
TRBD1	TRBJ1-1	TRBV29-1	NA	CSVAAGTANTEAFF	TGCAGCGTGGCGGCAGGGACAGCCAACACTGAAGCTTTCTTT
TRBD1	TRBJ1-5	TRBV20-1	many	CSAQQGVTHQPQHF	TGCAGTGCCCAACAGGGGGTTACTCATCAGCCCCAGCATTTT
NA	TRBJ2-1	TRBV11-3	few	CASSLGSVLDNEQFF	TGTGCCAGCAGCTTAGGGTCAGTGTTGGACAATGAGCAGTTCTTC
NA	TRBJ1-5	TRBV3-1	NA	CASSQGTGSQPQHF	TGTGCCAGCAGCCAAGGTACGGGCAGTCAGCCCCAGCATTTT
NA	TRBJ1-2	TRBV4-1	many	CASSQVEKYGYTF	TGCGCCAGCAGCCAAGTCGAGAAGTATGGCTACACCTTC
NA	TRBJ2-2	TRBV11-2	few	CASSLMAGELFF	TGTGCCAGCAGCTTAATGGCCGGGGAGCTGTTTTTT
TRBD1	TRBJ2-7	TRBV5-1	many	CASSFGQGMENEQYF	TGCGCCAGCAGCTTCGGACAGGGGATGGAGAACGAGCAGTACTTC
NA	TRBJ2-1	TRBV12-3/TRBV12-4	many	CASRTSTTYNEQFF	TGTGCCAGCAGAACTAGCACTACCTACAATGAGCAGTTCTTC
NA	TRBJ2-1	TRBV5-6	many	CASSTDSYNEQFF	TGTGCCAGCAGCACCGACTCCTACAATGAGCAGTTCTTC
NA	TRBJ2-1	TRBV12-3/TRBV12-4	NA	CASSPSDWEPSSYNEQFF	TGTGCCAGCAGTCCCAGTGACTGGGAACCCAGCTCCTACAATGAGCAGTTCTTC
TRBD2	TRBJ2-1	TRBV12-3/TRBV12-4	many	CASSSRLAVLNEQFF	TGTGCCAGCAGTTCAAGACTAGCGGTACTCAATGAGCAGTTCTTC
NA	TRBJ2-5	TRBV12-3/TRBV12-4	few	CASSLGARAQETQYF	TGTGCCAGCAGTTTAGGGGCCAGGGCGCAAGAGACCCAGTACTTC
NA	TRBJ2-5	TRBV27	few	CASSPTLLLSETQYF	TGTGCCAGCAGTCCGACCCTGCTCCTAAGTGAGACCCAGTACTTC
TRBD2	TRBJ2-2	TRBV4-2	few	CASSQGLAGVVGELFF	TGTGCCAGCAGCCAGGGACTAGCGGGAGTAGTCGGGGAGCTGTTTTTT
NA	TRBJ1-4	TRBV29-1	few	CSVETGAEEKLFF	TGCAGCGTTGAAACGGGGGCGGAGGAAAAACTGTTTTTT
NA	TRBJ1-5	TRBV20-1	NA	CSARDRAGFSNQPQHF	TGCAGTGCTAGAGATAGGGCCGGGTTCAGCAATCAGCCCCAGCATTTT
NA	TRBJ2-7	TRBV6-2/TRBV6-3	many	CASSYDRYEQYF	TGTGCCAGCAGTTACGACCGCTACGAGCAGTACTTC
NA	TRBJ2-4	TRBV20-1	few	CSADGTAKNIQYF	TGCAGTGCGGACGGGACGGCTAAAAACATTCAGTACTTC
TRBD1	TRBJ2-1	TRBV11-3	NA	CASSPRDRAPYNEQFF	TGTGCCAGCAGCCCCCGGGACAGGGCCCCCTACAATGAGCAGTTCTTC
NA	TRBJ2-5	TRBV11-2	few	CASSFWVGHQETQYF	TGTGCCAGCAGCTTTTGGGTGGGGCACCAAGAGACCCAGTACTTC
NA	TRBJ2-2	TRBV12-3/TRBV12-4	few	CASSFRWDTGELFF	TGTGCCAGCAGTTTTCGGTGGGACACCGGGGAGCTGTTTTTT
TRBD2	TRBJ2-2	TRBV3-1	few	CASTMGLAGLEELFF	TGTGCCAGTACAATGGGACTAGCGGGACTGGAGGAGCTGTTTTTT
TRBD2	TRBJ2-1	TRBV11-2	NA	CASSFSGESYNEQFF	TGTGCCAGCAGCTTTAGCGGGGAGTCCTACAATGAGCAGTTCTTC
NA	TRBJ2-1	TRBV20-1	few	CSARDLREAYNEQFF	TGCAGTGCTAGAGATCTCAGGGAGGCCTACAATGAGCAGTTCTTC
TRBD2	TRBJ2-4	TRBV12-3/TRBV12-4	many	CASTPSGSQDIQYF	TGTGCCAGCACCCCAAGCGGGAGTCAGGACATTCAGTACTTC
NA	TRBJ2-7	TRBV19	few	CASRGLRYPYEQYF	TGTGCCAGTAGAGGACTACGGTACCCCTACGAGCAGTACTTC
NA	TRBJ2-1	TRBV29-1	many	CSGSLTSNGDEQFF	TGCAGCGGCTCCTTGACGTCGAATGGCGATGAGCAGTTCTTC
NA	TRBJ2-1	TRBV24-1	NA	CATSVRGSYNEQFF	TGTGCCACCAGTGTACGGGGCTCCTACAATGAGCAGTTCTTC
TRBD1	TRBJ2-5	TRBV29-1	few	CSFRGHQQETQYF	TGCAGCTTTAGGGGGCACCAGCAAGAGACCCAGTACTTC
NA	TRBJ1-2	TRBV5-1	NA	CASSQDRANYGYTF	TGCGCCAGCAGCCAGGACAGAGCTAACTATGGCTACACCTTC
NA	TRBJ2-3	TRBV5-4	NA	CASSTRTSATDTQYF	TGTGCCAGCAGCACCCGTACCAGCGCCACAGATACGCAGTATTTT
TRBD2	TRBJ2-1	TRBV6-5	few	CASSYSGTSAGNEQFF	TGTGCCAGCAGTTACTCTGGGACTAGCGCAGGCAATGAGCAGTTCTTC
NA	TRBJ2-3	TRBV29-1	few	CSGTGPEVTDTQYF	TGCAGCGGAACCGGGCCCGAGGTGACAGATACGCAGTATTTT
TRBD1	TRBJ1-5	TRBV4-1	NA	CASSREGAGNQPQHF	TGCGCCAGCAGCCGCGAGGGGGCAGGCAATCAGCCCCAGCATTTT
NA	TRBJ2-1	TRBV20-1	few	CSAVYRAGPNLEQFF	TGCAGTGCCGTCTACAGAGCGGGCCCTAACCTTGAGCAGTTCTTC
NA	TRBJ2-1	TRBV12-3/TRBV12-4	NA	CASSFSGLSLFF	TGTGCCAGCAGTTTCTCCGGACTCTCTCTGTTCTTC
TRBD2	TRBJ2-3	TRBV12-3/TRBV12-4	few	CASSSTSGRASTDTQYF	TGTGCCAGCAGTTCGACTAGCGGGAGGGCCTCCACAGATACGCAGTATTTT
NA	TRBJ2-1	TRBV12-3/TRBV12-4	NA	CASSLWGVGPNEQFF	TGTGCCAGCAGTTTATGGGGAGTGGGGCCTAATGAGCAGTTCTTC
TRBD2	TRBJ2-1	TRBV12-3/TRBV12-4	many	CASRPSGFGDEQFF	TGTGCCAGCAGACCTAGCGGCTTTGGGGATGAGCAGTTCTTC
TRBD1	TRBJ1-2	TRBV20-1	NA	CSARDRDRVYGYTF	TGCAGTGCCCGAGACCGGGACAGGGTCTATGGCTACACCTTC
TRBD2	TRBJ2-2	TRBV12-5	NA	CASGLVRSPGGKNTGELFF	TGTGCTAGTGGTTTGGTACGTTCCCCGGGAGGAAAGAACACCGGGGAGCTGTTTTTT
TRBD2	TRBJ2-3	TRBV5-1	NA	CASSLVGLGGRTDTQYF	TGCGCCAGCAGCTTGGTTGGTTTGGGCGGGAGAACAGATACGCAGTATTTT
NA	TRBJ1-1	TRBV12-3/TRBV12-4	NA	CASSLRGRGFIEAFF	TGTGCCAGCAGTTTACGGGGGAGGGGTTTCATTGAAGCTTTCTTT
NA	TRBJ1-1	TRBV9	few	CASSVALRGPEAFF	TGTGCCAGCAGCGTAGCTCTCAGGGGTCCTGAAGCTTTCTTT
NA	TRBJ2-1	TRBV5-1	many	CASSLVEDNEQFF	TGCGCCAGCAGCTTGGTAGAAGACAATGAGCAGTTCTTC
TRBD1	TRBJ2-2	TRBV12-3/TRBV12-4	many	CASLTGKKYTGELFF	TGTGCCAGCCTGACAGGGAAGAAATACACCGGGGAGCTGTTTTTT
NA	TRBJ2-1	TRBV5-1	NA	CASSRYNPNNEQFF	TGCGCCAGCAGCAGATACAACCCCAACAATGAGCAGTTCTTC